This T cell receptor (beta chain) was recovered during a study of control samples from healthy donors and cancer patients. Clones were read by immunoSEQ multiplex PCR, and TCRdb kept only the in-frame ones, dropping some. The sample comprises some 120,000 clones, approximately 90% of which are singletons, and roughly 8.7% rests with the top ten. This sequence was found in a man aged 18 to 29 in good health. The sample consisted of blood.

The CDR3 region has the DNA TGTGCCATCAGTGAGTCGGATCGACTAGCTGCCTACAATGAGCAGTTCTTC. Its translation is CAISESDRLAAYNEQFF. This chain joins TRBV10-3 and TRBJ2-1; 7 bases line up with TRBD2. Germline CDR1 and CDR2: ENHRY and SYGVKD. J lost 2 bases, V lost 0 bases, and 7 bases had no gene match. The CDR3 totals 17 residues.